The 8 T cell receptor beta chains given below trace back to one sample, sequenced in a study of blood T cell repertoires in COVID-19. Data came from immunoSEQ multiplex PCR; TCRdb stores just in-frame clones and leaves some out. Among approximately 480,000 clones, around 87% were seen once, and the ten largest hold about 0.7%. Sequencing was carried out using PBMCs or T cells enriched from blood (not recorded which). These receptors came from a woman aged 18-29 years who had recovered from COVID-19.

V usage is TRBV7-2 and J usage is TRBJ1-3, with D possibly TRBD1 on 5 matching bases. V lost 3 bases to trimming and J lost 3 bases, with 12 bases between them. Germline loops: CDR1 SGHTA, CDR2 FQGNSA. This CDR3 is 15 amino acids long. Here the CDR3 DNA reads TGTGCCAGCAGCTTCCGCGACGGGGGTGGAAACACCATATATTTT. Encoded protein: CASSFRDGGGNTIYF.

The chain uses TRBV3-1 (or the pseudogene TRBV3-2) and TRBJ2-5; 9 bases are shared with TRBD1. The length of the CDR3 is 15 residues. J was trimmed by 5 bases and V by 6 bases; bases with no gene match: 10. Germline CDR1 is LGHDT and CDR2 is YNNKEL (reference sequence). Written as DNA, the CDR3 is TGTGCCAGCAGTGCTCCGGGACAGGGTGCGGAGACCCAGTACTTC. It yields the protein CASSAPGQGAETQYF.

The chain joins TRBV19 to TRBJ2-1; TRBD1 aligns across 7 bases. This CDR3 has 17 amino acids. After removal of 5 bases from V and 4 bases from J, the junction contained 14 bases not matched to a gene. Germline V gene data show CDR1 as LNHDA and CDR2 as SQIVND (reference sequence). This chain's CDR3 is CASSGDITGTAYNEQFF. CDR3 sequence (DNA): TGTGCCAGTAGTGGAGACATCACCGGGACAGCTTACAATGAGCAGTTCTTC.

Written as DNA, the CDR3 is TGTGCCAGCAGTTCTTCCAGGGGCTCCTACGAGCAGTACTTC. Translation gives CASSSSRGSYEQYF. The chain uses TRBV2 and TRBJ2-7, with D possibly TRBD1 on 6 matching bases. V lost 5 bases and J 0 bases, leaving 11 bases between the germline ends. The CDR3 length is 14 residues. Germline V gives CDR1 SNHLY, CDR2 FYNNEI.

This chain joins TRBV24-1 and TRBJ2-3, with D tentatively TRBD2 (5 bases). The CDR3 is made up of 15 amino acids. The V end lost 3 bases, the J end lost 2 bases, and 11 bases lay between the germline ends. Germline assignment: CDR1 KGHDR and CDR2 SFDVKD. The CDR3 loop is CATSDDSGNTDTQYF. For the CDR3, the DNA is TGTGCCACCAGTGATGACTCCGGGAACACAGATACGCAGTATTTT.

The V gene is TRBV11-2, the J gene TRBJ2-5; perhaps TRBD2 as D (5 bases). Germline loops: CDR1 SGHAT, CDR2 FQNNGV. V lost 5 bases and J 5 bases, leaving 15 bases between the germline ends. The CDR3 has 14 amino acids. The CDR3 region is CASSPGLTGETQYF. The CDR3 DNA sequence: TGTGCCAGCAGCCCCGGACTGACCGGGGAGACCCAGTACTTC.

The gene calls are TRBV5-4 and TRBJ2-4; 7 bases are a match to TRBD2. The CDR3 totals 16 residues. V dropped 5 bases and J dropped 0; count of bases not matched to a gene: 8. Germline CDR1 reads SGHNT; CDR2 reads YYREEE (reference sequence). CDR3 coding DNA: TGTGCCAGCAGTTTCGGGGGGACTCTAGCCAAAAACATTCAGTACTTC. It translates to CASSFGGTLAKNIQYF.

In the case of this clone: Other DNA sequences within the sample encode an identical CDR3. This chain joins TRBV5-1 and TRBJ2-7, with D uncertain. Trimming shortened V by 4 bases and J by 0 bases, and 8 bases separated the two germline ends. The CDR3 totals 13 residues. Looked up from germline, CDR1 is SGHRS and CDR2 is YFSETQ. CDR3 protein: CASSPGSSYEQYF. In DNA form, the CDR3 reads TGCGCCAGCAGCCCCGGTTCCTCCTACGAGCAGTACTTC.